This is a list of T cell receptor beta chains from one sample in a study of cytomegalovirus exposure and HLA in healthy donors. Some clones are missing from TCRdb's copy, which holds only in-frame ones; the method was immunoSEQ multiplex PCR. The profile covers 70,000 or so clones, with about 94% appearing a single time and approximately 0.93% taken by the ten largest. The sample comprised PBMCs. The receptors were sampled from a woman younger than 30 in good health and CMV-seronegative. CDR3s include the opening cysteine and the closing phenylalanine or tryptophan. A D gene is named only where the DNA matches it firmly. Not all rows give a size; the values are once, few, many and, for expanded clones, a class.

cdr3_aa cdr3_nt v_call clone_size d_call j_call
CASSKEEGYTF TGTGCCAGCAGCAAGGAGGAAGGCTACACCTTC TRBV7-9 - - TRBJ1-2
CASSLPGTSGADEQFF TGTGCCAGCAGCCTACCCGGGACTAGCGGGGCGGATGAGCAGTTCTTC TRBV5-4 - TRBD2 TRBJ2-1
CASRLNRGGSYEQYF TGTGCCAGCAGACTAAACAGGGGGGGAAGCTACGAGCAGTACTTC TRBV27 - - TRBJ2-7
CASRTGGGYEQYF TGCGCCAGCAGGACAGGGGGGGGCTACGAGCAGTACTTC TRBV5-1 - TRBD1 TRBJ2-7
CASSLTSGSTDTQYF TGTGCCAGCAGTTTGACTAGCGGGAGCACAGATACGCAGTATTTT TRBV6-5 - TRBD2 TRBJ2-3
CASSTGENTEAFF TGTGCCAGCAGCACAGGGGAGAACACTGAAGCTTTCTTT TRBV27 - TRBD1 TRBJ1-1
CASSQKPSGEADTQYF TGCGCCAGCAGCCAAAAGCCGAGCGGCGAAGCAGATACGCAGTATTTT TRBV4-3 - - TRBJ2-3
CASKWRGENEQFF TGTGCCAGCAAGTGGCGGGGGGAGAATGAGCAGTTCTTC TRBV6-5 - TRBD2 TRBJ2-1
CASSFWGGSQPQHF TGCGCCAGCAGCTTTTGGGGCGGTTCTCAGCCCCAGCATTTT TRBV5-1 once - TRBJ1-5
CASSQDRGREDNEQFF TGCGCCAGCAGCCAAGATCGGGGCAGGGAGGACAATGAGCAGTTCTTC TRBV4-3 - - TRBJ2-1
CASRIDSTSGNTIYF TGTGCCAGCAGAATAGACAGTACCTCTGGAAACACCATATATTTT TRBV2 - - TRBJ1-3
CASSLSGGFYGYTF TGTGCCAGCAGTTTATCAGGGGGGTTCTATGGCTACACCTTC TRBV28 - TRBD1 TRBJ1-2
CASSPTGIAGNTIYF TGTGCCAGCAGTCCGACAGGGATTGCTGGAAACACCATATATTTT TRBV2 - TRBD1 TRBJ1-3
CASSLGEGEGEKLFF TGTGCCAGCAGCCTGGGGGAGGGGGAGGGTGAAAAACTGTTTTTT TRBV4-2 - - TRBJ1-4
CASSLDRGVQETQYF TGCGCCAGCAGCTTGGATCGGGGGGTGCAAGAGACCCAGTACTTC TRBV5-1 few TRBD2 TRBJ2-5
CASSSGQQETQYF TGTGCCAGTAGCTCGGGACAGCAAGAGACCCAGTACTTC TRBV5-4 - TRBD1 TRBJ2-5
CASSRKGQPNTGELFF TGTGCCAGCAGCCGAAAGGGACAGCCGAACACCGGGGAGCTGTTTTTT TRBV5-4 - TRBD1 TRBJ2-2
CASSGTGTGLNQPQHF TGTGCCAGCAGCGGGACTGGGACAGGCCTCAATCAGCCCCAGCATTTT TRBV5-5 few TRBD1 TRBJ1-5
CASTTGNTGELFF TGTGCCAGCACCACCGGGAACACCGGGGAGCTGTTTTTT TRBV6-5 - - TRBJ2-2
CASKQGLAHEQFF TGTGCCAGCAAACAAGGACTAGCCCATGAGCAGTTCTTC TRBV27 - TRBD2 TRBJ2-1
CASSLSAVNTEAFF TGTGCCAGCAGTTTATCGGCGGTGAACACTGAAGCTTTCTTT TRBV28 once - TRBJ1-1
CSASGRMVDEQFF TGCAGCGCTAGCGGGAGGATGGTGGATGAGCAGTTCTTC TRBV29-1 - TRBD2 TRBJ2-1
CASSLSRLQPQHF TGTGCCAGCAGTTTATCGAGACTTCAGCCCCAGCATTTT TRBV27 - - TRBJ1-5
CASSQDITSTDTQYF TGCGCCAGCAGCCAAGATATTACTAGTACAGATACGCAGTATTTT TRBV4-3 once - TRBJ2-3
CASKVGGYNEQFF TGTGCCAGCAAGGTGGGAGGGTACAATGAGCAGTTCTTC TRBV6-1 once TRBD2 TRBJ2-1
CASSTNGPGTGVADTQYF TGTGCCAGCAGCACGAACGGACCCGGGACAGGGGTGGCAGATACGCAGTATTTT TRBV7-9 - TRBD1 TRBJ2-3
CASSESRGGPDTQYF TGTGCCAGCAGTGAAAGCCGGGGGGGCCCAGATACGCAGTATTTT TRBV2 once TRBD2 TRBJ2-3
CAWRTAGPEQYF TGTGCCTGGAGAACCGCAGGTCCCGAGCAGTACTTC TRBV30 - - TRBJ2-7
CASSQVGEQFF TGTGCCAGCAGCCAAGTCGGTGAGCAGTTCTTC TRBV14 - - TRBJ2-1
CASSDYRGVNTEAFF TGTGCCAGTAGTGACTACAGGGGGGTGAACACTGAAGCTTTCTTT TRBV19 - TRBD1 TRBJ1-1
CASSLGAVYGYTF TGCGCCAGCAGCCTGGGGGCAGTCTATGGCTACACCTTC TRBV5-1 - - TRBJ1-2
CASSLTGRSGNTIYF TGTGCCAGCAGCTTGACAGGACGATCTGGAAACACCATATATTTT TRBV13 - - TRBJ1-3
CASSPERGGRSYEQYF TGTGCCAGCAGCCCCGAACGCGGGGGACGCTCCTACGAGCAGTACTTC TRBV5-6 - TRBD2 TRBJ2-7
CASSFRLLYNEQFF TGTGCCAGCAGCTTTCGACTCCTCTACAATGAGCAGTTCTTC TRBV5-6 once - TRBJ2-1
CASSVGSGRVPDTQYF TGTGCCAGCAGCGTAGGAAGCGGGAGGGTCCCAGATACGCAGTATTTT TRBV9 - TRBD2 TRBJ2-3
CASTLTSGSYSYNEQFF TGTGCCAGCACCCTGACTAGCGGCAGTTACTCCTACAATGAGCAGTTCTTC TRBV7-6 - TRBD2 TRBJ2-1